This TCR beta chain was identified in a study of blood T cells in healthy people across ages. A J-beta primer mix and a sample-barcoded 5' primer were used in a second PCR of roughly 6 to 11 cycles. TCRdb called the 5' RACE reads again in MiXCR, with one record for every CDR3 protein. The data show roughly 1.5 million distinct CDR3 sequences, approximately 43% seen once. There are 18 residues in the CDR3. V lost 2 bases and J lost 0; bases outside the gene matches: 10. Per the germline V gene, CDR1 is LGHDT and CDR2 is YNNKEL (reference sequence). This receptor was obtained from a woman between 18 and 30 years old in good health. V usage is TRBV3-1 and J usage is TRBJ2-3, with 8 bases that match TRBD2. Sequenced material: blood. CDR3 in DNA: TGTGCCAGCAGCCAATTCGATCGGGGGGGGGCAAGCACAGATACGCAGTATTTT. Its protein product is CASSQFDRGGASTDTQYF.